This T cell receptor (beta chain) stems from a study of cytomegalovirus exposure and HLA in healthy donors. Study-level background: Early released data comprised around 79 million unique TCRs from HLA-typed donors.

Regarding donors, all were healthy bone marrow donors. Sampled while nominally healthy, donors likely had unrecorded immune exposures. CDR1 is MNHEY, CDR2 SMNVEV, per germline (reference sequence). Between the trimmed V and J ends, which lost 3 bases and 5 bases, there was a span of 16 bases. The CDR3 is 15 amino acids. Amplification used 60 Vbeta primers and 13 Jbeta primers. Libraries were prepared by immunoSEQ multiplex PCR; TCRdb keeps only in-frame clonotypes and omits some of them. The sample holds around 230,000 clones, roughly 82% seen once. With respect to this clone: Its target is unknown.

General study points: Sequence variants that were highly shared formed a cluster that was likely a sequencing artifact.

This chain connects TRBV27 to TRBJ2-5, with a possible D match to TRBD2 (5 bases). The specimen was PBMCs. This receptor was obtained from a man aged 40-50 years in good health and CMV-seropositive. The CDR3 spells CASSFGRTVTETQYF. The CDR3 DNA reads TGTGCCAGCAGTTTTGGGCGGACTGTTACTGAGACCCAGTACTTC.